This T cell receptor (beta chain) came from a study of blood T cell repertoires in COVID-19. Overall study context: In each case, the material was cDNA or gDNA derived from T cells, B-cell-depleted T cells, or PBMCs.

Only in-frame clones appear in the TCRdb table, and some are missing; sequencing was by immunoSEQ multiplex PCR. Among approximately 200,000 clones listed, roughly 80% were seen once. Trimming shortened V by 5 bases and J by 5 bases, and 10 bases separated the two germline ends. The CDR3 is 13 residues long. The V gene's germline CDR1 is SGHAT and CDR2 FQNNGV. This sequence was found in a man between 60 and 75 years old with active or convalescent COVID-19. The sample was peripheral blood. The gene calls are TRBV11-2 and TRBJ1-5; D is possibly TRBD1 (6 bases). The CDR3 here is CASSAQGYQPQHF. CDR3 nucleotide sequence: TGTGCCAGCAGCGCTCAGGGGTATCAGCCCCAGCATTTT.